This paragraph covers one TCR beta chain sequence. The antigen remains undetermined. These data are taken from a study of shared clonotypes between healthy human individuals. Study background: Donor composition was two women and a few men, aged 18 to 49. Plates per donor: three CD4 naive, three CD4 memory, two CD8 naive, one CD8 memory. Broader study findings: The study found lower generation probabilities in non-shared clonotypes than in those shared by all four donors.

There were only Caucasian adults among the donors, and all lived in Nashville, Tennessee. This CDR3 contains 14 residues. V gave up 3 bases and J gave up 4 bases, with 11 bases separating them. Germline-derived CDR1 and CDR2 are LNHDA and SQIVND (reference sequence). Measured with immunoSEQ multiplex PCR; TCRdb has only the in-frame clones, and not every one. In the table there are approximately 1,500,000 clones, 98% of which are singletons. The TCR originated in a man aged 30 to 45 in good health. This chain connects TRBV19 to TRBJ2-3; D ambiguous. The sample consisted of naive CD4+ T cells sorted from blood. Specified subset: CD45RA+ positively selected. The CDR3 region has the DNA TGTGCCAGTAGTATGATCCGGACGGCAGATACGCAGTATTTT. It specifies CASSMIRTADTQYF.